These T cell receptor beta chains were read from a single sample in a study of early T cells in non-severe SARS-CoV-2 infection. From the 5' RACE reads, TCRdb called clonotypes with MiXCR, one entry per CDR3 protein. The profile shows fewer than 65,000 distinct CDR3 sequences, less than 9.5% of them singletons. The sequences come from whole blood, collected at baseline. The receptors come from an adult who was a healthcare worker with PCR-confirmed SARS-CoV-2 infection or an uninfected control (not recorded which). CDR3s leave out the opening cysteine and the closing phenylalanine or tryptophan.

>TRBV12-5
ASGIRSSPENTIY
>TRBV29-1
SVPNLLDGSNYGYT
>TRBV9
ASSVATYSEGDYYGYT
>TRBV19
ASSIDRRAGAEAF
>TRBV6-5
ASSAGHPNTGELF
>TRBV29-1
SVVAGRPQETQY
>TRBV5-1
ASSLARSYEQY
>TRBV18
ASSGTGFSGANVLT
>TRBV5-1
ASSLAAGVEQF
>TRBV14
ASSQGRSGNTEAF
>TRBV18
ASSPTGGENNSPLH
>TRBV7-9
ASSLHGGDYEQY
>TRBV29-1
SLNGDSSTDTQY
>TRBV3-1
ASSQQRGEQY
>TRBV7-3
ASSSGGPRTEAF
>TRBV6-2/TRBV6-3
ASSLTGGHNSPLH
>TRBV6-6
ASGTTGVNQPQH
>TRBV3-1
ASSQDSRGHGAF
>TRBV29-1
SVVTAGQPQH
>TRBV6-1
ASSAYWNEQF
>TRBV24-1
ATSEGSAGNTIY
>TRBV7-9
ASPGPIY
>TRBV7-2
ASSLTGYQPQH
>TRBV4-1
ASSQDLGVASYEQY
>TRBV5-1
ASSPTGTETYEQY
>TRBV7-2
ASSLVSGQAAGELF
>TRBV30
AWGLQETQY
>TRBV25-1
ASTSQRRGEF
>TRBV2
ASSDSNTEAF
>TRBV13
ASSHRGGYEQY
>TRBV14
ASSYRGPGTDTQY
>TRBV12-3/TRBV12-4
ASSLGTGSVGTDTQY
>TRBV12-3/TRBV12-4
ASSLTGQLSPLH
>TRBV15
ATSRARLAGVTDTQY
>TRBV12-3/TRBV12-4
ASRAGGTTNEKLF
>TRBV29-1
SVAGTSGADTQY
>TRBV7-2
ASSRDSAAGNTIY
>TRBV11-3
ASSLDVGLASYNEQF
>TRBV11-2
ASSLTQRGSIQY